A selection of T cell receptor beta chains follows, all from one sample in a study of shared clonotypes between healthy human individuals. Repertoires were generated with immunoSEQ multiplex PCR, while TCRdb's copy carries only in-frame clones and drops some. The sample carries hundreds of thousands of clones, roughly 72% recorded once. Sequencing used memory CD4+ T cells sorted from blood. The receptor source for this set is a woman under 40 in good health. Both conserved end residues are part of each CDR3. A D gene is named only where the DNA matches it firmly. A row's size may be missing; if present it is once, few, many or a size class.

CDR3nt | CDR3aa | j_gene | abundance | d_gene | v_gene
TGTGCCAGTACAGACAGGGATACGCAGTATTTT | CASTDRDTQYF | TRBJ2-3 | once | - | TRBV19
TGTGCCAGCATTTCCAACACCAGGGGTGGCGAGCAGTACTTC | CASISNTRGGEQYF | TRBJ2-7 | many | - | TRBV6-1
TGTGCCAGCAGCTTAGGGAGGACTGAAGCTTTCTTT | CASSLGRTEAFF | TRBJ1-1 | many | - | TRBV7-8
TGTGCCACCAGCAGAAGGACAGGGGGATCTGAAGCTTTCTTT | CATSRRTGGSEAFF | TRBJ1-1 | - | TRBD1 | TRBV15
TGTGCCAGTAGTCCCCGACTAGCGGGAAGTGGAACAGATACGCAGTATTTT | CASSPRLAGSGTDTQYF | TRBJ2-3 | few | TRBD2 | TRBV19
TGTGCCAGCAGCCAACCGGCAGATGATTATGGCTACACCTTC | CASSQPADDYGYTF | TRBJ1-2 | - | - | TRBV21-1
TGCGCCAGCCAAAGACACCTAAATGAAAAACTGTTTTTT | CASQRHLNEKLFF | TRBJ1-4 | - | - | TRBV10-1
TGTGCCATCAGGGACAGGGCGGCCGGGGAGACCCAGTACTTC | CAIRDRAAGETQYF | TRBJ2-5 | - | TRBD1 | TRBV10-3
TGCGCCAGCAGCTTGGTGAGGTGGGTAGCGGGGACCTACGAGCAGTACTTC | CASSLVRWVAGTYEQYF | TRBJ2-7 | - | TRBD2 | TRBV5-1
TGTGCCAGCACCGGGCAGCTTAATCAGCCCCAGCATTTT | CASTGQLNQPQHF | TRBJ1-5 | - | - | TRBV2
TGTGCCTGGAGGGTGGGACTAGCGGGAGTAGATACGCAGTATTTT | CAWRVGLAGVDTQYF | TRBJ2-3 | - | TRBD2 | TRBV30
TGTGCCTGCGCGTTGAACACTGAAGCTTTCTTT | CACALNTEAFF | TRBJ1-1 | - | - | TRBV30
TGCGCCAGCAGCATAGTACAGGGGGCAGGTTCTGGCTACACCTTC | CASSIVQGAGSGYTF | TRBJ1-2 | - | TRBD1 | TRBV5-1
TGTGCCAGCAGTTCAGGGGGAACGGCCGGGGAGCTGTTTTTT | CASSSGGTAGELFF | TRBJ2-2 | - | TRBD1 | TRBV28
TGCGCCAGCAGCACAGGGACAGCCGCCCTTGAGCAGTTCTTC | CASSTGTAALEQFF | TRBJ2-1 | - | TRBD1 | TRBV5-1
TGTGCCAGCAGCTCATCGAGCGGAAGCTCCTACAATGAGCAGTTCTTC | CASSSSSGSSYNEQFF | TRBJ2-1 | - | - | TRBV11-2
TGTGCCAGCAGCTCGATAACAGGGGCCGCCCAAGAGACCCAGTACTTC | CASSSITGAAQETQYF | TRBJ2-5 | - | TRBD1 | TRBV5-4
TGTGCCAGCAGCTTAGTGGCGTCTAGCGGGGGGGTCGGCGAGCAGTACTTC | CASSLVASSGGVGEQYF | TRBJ2-7 | - | TRBD2 | TRBV11-2
TGTGCCAGCCGTAGGCCTAGCGGGGATAACACCGGGGAGCTGTTTTTT | CASRRPSGDNTGELFF | TRBJ2-2 | - | TRBD2 | TRBV7-9
TGTGCCAGCGCTCTGACGCCAGAGGCAGATACGCAGTATTTT | CASALTPEADTQYF | TRBJ2-3 | - | - | TRBV7-8
TGTGCCAGCAGCCCCGGGACAGGGAAGAACGAGCAGTACTTC | CASSPGTGKNEQYF | TRBJ2-7 | - | TRBD1 | TRBV7-2
TGTGCCAGCAGCGTGCTCCGGGACTCATATGGCTACACCTTC | CASSVLRDSYGYTF | TRBJ1-2 | once | - | TRBV14
TGTGCCAGTACCCCCTTTACGGGGAAGGATGGCTACACCTTC | CASTPFTGKDGYTF | TRBJ1-2 | - | - | TRBV19
TGTGCCAGCAGCTCGGGACTAGCTTACAATGAGCAGTTCTTC | CASSSGLAYNEQFF | TRBJ2-1 | few | TRBD2 | TRBV11-3
TGTGCCAGCAGTGAAGGCAGACAGACCCACTATGGCTACACCTTC | CASSEGRQTHYGYTF | TRBJ1-2 | - | - | TRBV6-1
TGCGCCAGCAGTGGGCCGTACAGGGCAAACACCGGGGAGCTGTTTTTT | CASSGPYRANTGELFF | TRBJ2-2 | - | - | TRBV10-2
TGTGCCAGCAGCTTAACAACCGGTGACACTGAAGCTTTCTTT | CASSLTTGDTEAFF | TRBJ1-1 | - | - | TRBV7-9
TGTGCCAGCAGCTTCCTGGGACAGGGCATCTATGGCTACACCTTC | CASSFLGQGIYGYTF | TRBJ1-2 | - | TRBD1 | TRBV5-6
TGTGCCAGCAGGCGACAGGGCTCCTACGAGCAGTACTTC | CASRRQGSYEQYF | TRBJ2-7 | - | TRBD1 | TRBV28
TGTGCCACCAGCAGAGGCCCCCGGCCTAGCGGGAAATCCCTCGAGCAGTACTTC | CATSRGPRPSGKSLEQYF | TRBJ2-7 | once | TRBD2 | TRBV15
TGTGCCAGCAGCTTGACCGGGGATTATGGCTACACCTTC | CASSLTGDYGYTF | TRBJ1-2 | - | - | TRBV5-5
TGTGCCAGCAGTTCTAAGGGGATGAACACTGAAGCTTTCTTT | CASSSKGMNTEAFF | TRBJ1-1 | - | - | TRBV6-5
TGTGCCAGCAGCCCGCCGGGGGGCGGAACAGATACGCAGTATTTT | CASSPPGGGTDTQYF | TRBJ2-3 | - | - | TRBV5-8
TGTGCCATCAGAGAAGGAAGGGGCAGCCAAGAGACCCAGTACTTC | CAIREGRGSQETQYF | TRBJ2-5 | few | - | TRBV10-3
TGTGCCAGCAGTGTTGGACCGGCTGGATTCGAGACCCAGTACTTC | CASSVGPAGFETQYF | TRBJ2-5 | - | - | TRBV27
TGCGCCAGCAGTAGAACAGGGAGTGGAGAGCAGTACTTC | CASSRTGSGEQYF | TRBJ2-7 | - | - | TRBV10-1
TGTGCCAGCAGTGCCATCGTCGCTTCGGGTAATGAAAAACTGTTTTTT | CASSAIVASGNEKLFF | TRBJ1-4 | - | - | TRBV27
TGTGCCTGGAGGGCGCCTAGCGGGAGTCTAAATGAGCAGTTCTTC | CAWRAPSGSLNEQFF | TRBJ2-1 | - | TRBD2 | TRBV30
TGTGCCAGCAGCCTAAGCGGGAGCTCCTACAATGAGCAGTTCTTC | CASSLSGSSYNEQFF | TRBJ2-1 | few | TRBD2 | TRBV2
TGTGCCTGGAGTTTTAAGGCGGGAGTAGCCGAGCAGTACTTC | CAWSFKAGVAEQYF | TRBJ2-7 | - | TRBD2 | TRBV30
TGTGCCAGCAGTGAAGCGCTTGGGCTAGCGGGAGGGGACGAGACCCAGTACTTC | CASSEALGLAGGDETQYF | TRBJ2-5 | - | TRBD2 | TRBV2
TGCGCCAGCAGCCCGCGGGAGAGCTCCGAGCAGTACTTC | CASSPRESSEQYF | TRBJ2-7 | - | TRBD2 | TRBV5-1
TGTGCCACCAATCGGGACAGGGGCACCTACGAGCAGTACTTC | CATNRDRGTYEQYF | TRBJ2-7 | - | TRBD1 | TRBV28